A single sample gave rise to the 30 T cell receptor beta chains below, sequenced in a study of CD8 T cells in ankylosing spondylitis. TCRdb reprocessed the 5' RACE reads via MiXCR and lists one record per CDR3 protein. The sample has 7,500 to 10,000 distinct CDR3 sequences, 6% seen once. Sequenced sample: blood, either unsorted or a sorted T cell fraction (not recorded which). The origin of the receptors is a female donor with ankylosing spondylitis or in good health (not recorded which).

This clonotype appeared a few times. The chain recombines TRBV9 with TRBJ2-1; TRBD2 might be the D (5 bases). Trimming took off 3 bases at V and 5 bases at J, with 12 bases between the two ends. The CDR3 is 14 residues long. CDR1 and CDR2 (germline): SGDLS, YYNGEE. The CDR3 here is CASSAEAGDNEQFF. The CDR3 DNA follows: TGTGCCAGCAGCGCCGAGGCCGGGGACAATGAGCAGTTCTTC.

This clonotype was observed at least ten times. The gene calls are TRBV9 and TRBJ2-4; D could derive from TRBD1 or TRBD2 (6 bases each). Germline V gene data show CDR1 as SGDLS and CDR2 as YYNGEE. This CDR3 spans 13 amino acids. The V end was cut by 6 bases, the J end by 7 bases, with 14 bases between. CDR3 loop: CASNAGGRNIQYF. As DNA, the CDR3 is TGTGCCAGCAACGCCGGGGGCCGGAACATTCAGTACTTC.

This clonotype came up a few times. This may arise from a read error, as a much more abundant clone is one base away. The V and J genes are TRBV9 and TRBJ1-1, with D unresolved. The CDR3 contains 12 residues. V was cut by 0 bases and J by 2 bases, with 2 bases left in between. CDR1 and CDR2 (germline): SGDLS, YYNGEE. The CDR3 DNA is TGTGCCAGCAGCGTAGATAACACTGAAGCTTTCTTT. This translates into CASSVDNTEAFF.

This clonotype was recorded at least ten times. V gene TRBV6-2 or TRBV6-3 combines with J gene TRBJ1-4, with 9 bases lining up with TRBD1. Germline CDR1 MNHEY, CDR2 SVGEGT. J was trimmed by 5 bases and V by 6 bases; bases with no gene match: 7. This CDR3 comprises 15 residues. The chain's CDR3 is CASRGDREENEKLFF. As DNA, the CDR3 is TGTGCCAGCAGAGGGGACAGGGAAGAGAATGAAAAACTGTTTTTT.

This clonotype was counted ten times or more. The chain uses TRBV9 and TRBJ2-3; 9 nucleotides match TRBD1. The CDR3 has 16 amino acids. Germline V lookup: CDR1 SGDLS, CDR2 YYNGEE. V lost 2 bases, J lost 1 base, and 5 bases stayed unmatched. CDR3 residues: CASSVGQGYGTDTQYF. In DNA, the CDR3 is TGTGCCAGCAGCGTCGGACAGGGGTACGGCACAGATACGCAGTATTTT.

This clonotype was counted many times. The chain joins TRBV9 to TRBJ2-3, with D perhaps matching TRBD2 (6 bases). CDR3 length: 16 residues. V shed 3 bases and J shed 0 bases, with 14 bases lying between them. Germline V gene lookup returns CDR1 SGDLS and CDR2 YYNGEE. CDR3 coding DNA: TGTGCCAGCAGCGGATCCAGCGGGTGGAGCACAGATACGCAGTATTTT. Its protein product is CASSGSSGWSTDTQYF. Full variable domain (missing parts from reference TRBV9 and TRBJ2-3): DSGVTQTPKHLITATGQRVTLRCSPRSGDLSVYWYQQSLDQGLQFLIQYYNGEERAKGNILERFSAQQFPDLHSELNLSSLELGDSALYFCASSGSSGWSTDTQYFGPGTRLTVL.

The chain carries TRBV9 and TRBJ2-7, with 7 bases fitting TRBD1. Germline CDR1 and CDR2: SGDLS and YYNGEE. J lost 4 bases, V lost 3 bases, and 1 base had no gene match. The CDR3 is 12 amino acids. CDR3 in amino acids: CASSGQGYEQYF. In DNA form, the CDR3 reads TGTGCCAGCAGCGGACAGGGTTACGAGCAGTACTTC. Complete variable domain (other parts from reference TRBV9 and TRBJ2-7): DSGVTQTPKHLITATGQRVTLRCSPRSGDLSVYWYQQSLDQGLQFLIQYYNGEERAKGNILERFSAQQFPDLHSELNLSSLELGDSALYFCASSGQGYEQYFGPGTRLTVT.

This clonotype was observed at least ten times. The chain is built from TRBV9 and TRBJ1-1, with D perhaps TRBD1 (5 bases). Trimming shortened V by 2 bases and J by 2 bases, and 10 bases separated the two germline ends. CDR1 and CDR2 (germline): SGDLS, YYNGEE. The CDR3 covers 14 residues. The CDR3 sequence: CASSVGDLNTEAFF. In DNA form, the CDR3 reads TGTGCCAGCAGCGTTGGGGACCTCAACACTGAAGCTTTCTTT.

In this sample, this clonotype turned up many times. No conserved phenylalanine or tryptophan ends this CDR3, so it is likely a read error. It is unclear where the CDR3 begins or ends on the DNA, so no DNA is shown, and the CDR3 is as TCRdb lists it. The chain employs TRBV7-9 and TRBJ2-7. Germline V CDR1 and CDR2: SEHNR, FQNEAQ (reference sequence). The CDR3 length equals 9 residues, ends included. The CDR3 is CASSLARFA.

This sequence joins TRBV9 and TRBJ2-5; TRBD1 might be the D (5 bases). Germline V gives CDR1 SGDLS, CDR2 YYNGEE. This CDR3 is 14 amino acids long. V was cut by 0 bases and J by 5 bases, with 11 bases left in between. DNA of the CDR3: TGTGCCAGCAGCGTAGGCGACCCAGGGGAGACCCAGTACTTC. It yields the protein CASSVGDPGETQYF.

This clonotype showed up many times. The gene calls are TRBV9 and TRBJ2-2, with D perhaps TRBD2 (7 bases). V was pared by 5 bases and J by 4 bases, with 18 bases between. CDR3 length: 16 residues. Germline-derived CDR1 and CDR2 are SGDLS and YYNGEE. This chain's CDR3 is CASSPTRGAGTGELFF. Written as DNA, the CDR3 is TGTGCCAGCAGTCCCACCCGGGGGGCCGGCACCGGGGAGCTGTTTTTT.

This clonotype showed up many times. V is TRBV9 and J is TRBJ2-7; D gene ambiguous. The CDR3 loop spans 12 amino acids. The germline V gene has CDR1 SGDLS and CDR2 YYNGEE. V lost 3 bases and J lost 3, with 7 bases in between. As DNA, the CDR3 is TGTGCCAGCAGCGGCGACGGCTACGAGCAGTACTTC. This codes for CASSGDGYEQYF. Variable domain in full (rest from reference TRBV9 and TRBJ2-7): DSGVTQTPKHLITATGQRVTLRCSPRSGDLSVYWYQQSLDQGLQFLIQYYNGEERAKGNILERFSAQQFPDLHSELNLSSLELGDSALYFCASSGDGYEQYFGPGTRLTVT.

CDR3 protein: CASSAGLTYEQYF. In nucleotides, the CDR3 is TGTGCCAGCAGCGCAGGACTAACCTACGAGCAGTACTTC. This rearrangement joins TRBV9 to TRBJ2-7; D perhaps matches TRBD2 (6 bases). CDR3 size: 13 residues. V was shortened by 3 bases and J by 2 bases, with 9 bases between the two germline ends. Germline V lookup: CDR1 SGDLS, CDR2 YYNGEE. Looking up the rest from reference TRBV9 and TRBJ2-7 gives the full variable domain: DSGVTQTPKHLITATGQRVTLRCSPRSGDLSVYWYQQSLDQGLQFLIQYYNGEERAKGNILERFSAQQFPDLHSELNLSSLELGDSALYFCASSAGLTYEQYFGPGTRLTVT.

This clonotype was recorded at least ten times. The chain uses TRBV9 and TRBJ2-1; 11 nucleotides match TRBD2. Germline CDR1 SGDLS, CDR2 YYNGEE. With 2 bases clipped from V and 9 bases from J, the junction kept 4 bases outside the gene matches. This CDR3 is 14 amino acids long. CDR3 coding DNA: TGTGCCAGCAGCGTTAGCGGGGGGGCCGCTGAGCAGTTCTTC. Amino acids: CASSVSGGAAEQFF.

This clonotype is medium-sized (0.01 to 0.1%) within its sample. V usage is TRBV9 and J usage is TRBJ1-2, with D hard to call. Germline V gene data show CDR1 as SGDLS and CDR2 as YYNGEE. The CDR3 contains 11 residues. The ends were cut back, 3 bases at V and 6 bases at J, with 6 bases in the middle. The CDR3: CASSAYDGYTF. Here the CDR3 DNA reads TGTGCCAGCAGCGCTTATGATGGCTACACCTTC.

This clonotype was detected many times. This sequence joins TRBV9 and TRBJ2-1, with TRBD1 identical over 10 bases. The ends lost 3 bases at V and 2 bases at J; junction bases unmatched: 8. This CDR3 contains 17 residues. The germline gives CDR1 SGDLS, CDR2 YYNGEE. DNA for the CDR3: TGTGCCAGCAGCGGAAATCCGGACAGGGGGGCCTACAATGAGCAGTTCTTC. This translates into CASSGNPDRGAYNEQFF.

Many counts were recorded for this clonotype. V gene TRBV9 combines with J gene TRBJ2-1; perhaps D is TRBD1 or TRBD2 (5 bases each). Deletions cut 4 bases from V and 4 bases from J, with 12 bases between. The CDR3 runs 14 residues. The V gene's germline CDR1 is SGDLS and CDR2 YYNGEE. This CDR3 is CASSTRDGYNEQFF. The CDR3 region has the DNA TGTGCCAGCAGCACCCGGGACGGATACAATGAGCAGTTCTTC. Based on the CDR3 plus reference TRBV9 and TRBJ2-1, the full variable domain is DSGVTQTPKHLITATGQRVTLRCSPRSGDLSVYWYQQSLDQGLQFLIQYYNGEERAKGNILERFSAQQFPDLHSELNLSSLELGDSALYFCASSTRDGYNEQFFGPGTRLTVL.

This clonotype was recorded many times. The V gene is TRBV9, the J gene TRBJ2-7; 7 positions agree with TRBD2. CDR1 is SGDLS and CDR2 is YYNGEE in the germline V gene. The CDR3 totals 14 residues. The ends lost 2 bases at V and 3 bases at J; junction bases unmatched: 5. The CDR3 sequence: CASSVAGDDYEQYF. In DNA, the CDR3 is TGTGCCAGCAGCGTCGCGGGAGATGACTACGAGCAGTACTTC.

In this sample, this clonotype is medium-sized (0.01 to 0.1%). The rearrangement joins TRBV9 to TRBJ2-7, with unresolved D. CDR3 size: 15 residues. V was pared by 4 bases and J by 5 bases, with 19 bases between. Germline CDR1 SGDLS, CDR2 YYNGEE. CDR3 nucleotides: TGTGCCAGCAGCCCCACTATGCAGCTGACCCACGAGCAGTACTTC. Translation: CASSPTMQLTHEQYF.

This clonotype was detected many times. The chain is built from TRBV9 and TRBJ2-1; possibly TRBD1 or TRBD2 for D (5 bases each). Germline V gene lookup returns CDR1 SGDLS and CDR2 YYNGEE. The V and J ends lost 2 bases and 9 bases respectively, with 6 bases between them. The CDR3 is made up of 11 amino acids. In nucleotides, the CDR3 is TGTGCCAGCAGCGTGGGGACTGAGCAGTTCTTC. It encodes CASSVGTEQFF. The whole variable domain, filled in from reference TRBV9 and TRBJ2-1, reads DSGVTQTPKHLITATGQRVTLRCSPRSGDLSVYWYQQSLDQGLQFLIQYYNGEERAKGNILERFSAQQFPDLHSELNLSSLELGDSALYFCASSVGTEQFFGPGTRLTVL.

In this sample, this clonotype turned up many times. The chain links TRBV9 to TRBJ1-1; D not resolved. Germline V lookup: CDR1 SGDLS, CDR2 YYNGEE. V lost 1 base to trimming and J lost 4 bases, with 8 bases between them. The CDR3 is 13 amino acids. CDR3 sequence (DNA): TGTGCCAGCAGCGTATGGGGTTCCACTGAAGCTTTCTTT. Translation: CASSVWGSTEAFF.

The table lists this clonotype with many counts. The chain employs TRBV9 and TRBJ2-1; 11 bases map to TRBD2. V was clipped by 0 bases and J by 8 bases; unmatched bases: 7. CDR3 length: 16 amino acids. Germline V CDR1 and CDR2: SGDLS, YYNGEE. CDR3 DNA: TGTGCCAGCAGCGTAGAGGGTAGCGGGAGGGCCGATGAGCAGTTCTTC. This codes for CASSVEGSGRADEQFF.

The chain couples TRBV5-1 to TRBJ2-2; the D gene is possibly TRBD1 (5 bases). V was cut by 5 bases and J by 4 bases, with 18 bases left in between. This CDR3 is 16 amino acids long. CDR1 is SGHRS and CDR2 is YFSETQ in the germline V gene. The CDR3 loop is CASSSTSGLGTGELFF. CDR3 sequence (DNA): TGCGCCAGCAGTTCCACCTCAGGGTTGGGCACCGGGGAGCTGTTTTTT.

This clonotype occurred many times. The chain recombines TRBV9 with TRBJ2-7; unclear D gene. V shed 4 bases and J shed 3 bases, with 14 bases lying between them. The germline CDR1 and CDR2 sequences are SGDLS and YYNGEE. The CDR3 covers 14 residues. The CDR3 DNA sequence: TGTGCCAGCAGCCCCACTCTGGCGGACTACGAGCAGTACTTC. Protein product: CASSPTLADYEQYF.

This clonotype was counted between two and nine times. The DNA for the CDR3 is TGTGCCAGCAGCGTAGGAGGACTAGCGGGAGGGGGGCAGTTCTTC. This gives the protein CASSVGGLAGGGQFF. The rearrangement links TRBV9 to TRBJ2-1, with 15 bases fitting TRBD2. The V and J ends lost 0 bases and 12 bases, in that order; junction bases with no gene match: 4. The CDR3 is 15 residues long. Per the germline V gene, CDR1 is SGDLS and CDR2 is YYNGEE.

The chain combines TRBV9 with TRBJ2-3; D not resolved. The ends were cut back, 0 bases at V and 4 bases at J, with 6 bases in the middle. CDR1 and CDR2 from the germline V gene are SGDLS and YYNGEE. The CDR3 totals 13 residues. CDR3 sequence (DNA): TGTGCCAGCAGCGTAGTGGAGTCAGATACGCAGTATTTT. Translation: CASSVVESDTQYF.

In this sample, this clonotype turned up many times. The chain has TRBV9 and TRBJ2-2; TRBD2 agrees at 10 bases. The germline CDR1 and CDR2 sequences are SGDLS and YYNGEE. There are 16 residues in the CDR3. The V segment lost 4 bases and the J segment 3 bases; nucleotides outside the gene matches: 6. The CDR3 sequence: CASSTQSGRDTGELFF. In DNA, the CDR3 is TGTGCCAGCAGCACACAAAGCGGGAGGGACACCGGGGAGCTGTTTTTT.

V gene TRBV9 combines with J gene TRBJ2-2, with D tentatively TRBD2 (5 bases). From germline, CDR1 is SGDLS and CDR2 YYNGEE. The CDR3 extends over 12 amino acids. The V and J ends lost 3 bases and 9 bases respectively, with 9 bases between them. The CDR3 DNA sequence: TGTGCCAGCAGCGGTGAGGGCCGGGAGCTGTTTTTT. This codes for CASSGEGRELFF.

This rearrangement joins TRBV9 to TRBJ2-7; 9 bases agree with TRBD2. This CDR3 comprises 17 residues. J lost 5 bases, V lost 0 bases, and 12 bases had no gene match. CDR1 and CDR2 (germline): SGDLS, YYNGEE. The CDR3 reads CASSVGSLGASGDEQYF. The CDR3 bases are TGTGCCAGCAGCGTAGGGAGCCTTGGGGCTAGCGGGGACGAGCAGTACTTC.

In this sample, this clonotype turned up many times. V is TRBV9 and J is TRBJ2-3, with D tentatively TRBD1 (6 bases). V lost 0 bases and J 6 bases, leaving 14 bases between the germline ends. Germline values: CDR1 SGDLS, CDR2 YYNGEE. The CDR3 is 15 residues long. In DNA, the CDR3 is TGTGCCAGCAGCGTAGGGGGGCAGGGCCCCGATACGCAGTATTTT. Residues: CASSVGGQGPDTQYF.